Below are 8 T cell receptor beta chains sequenced from a single sample in a study of shared clonotypes between healthy human individuals. The repertoire was sequenced with immunoSEQ multiplex PCR; TCRdb's copy has only in-frame clones and lacks some. The sample consists of 700,000 or so clones, 60% to 80% of them appearing once. Input material: memory CD4+ T cells sorted from blood. Regarding subset: CD45RA-negative fraction. These receptors all stem from a young woman in good health.

The J gene is TRBJ2-7, the V gene TRBV2; a weak D match, TRBD1 (6 bases). The CDR3 consists of 15 residues. V gave up 2 bases and J gave up 2 bases, with 13 bases separating them. Germline V CDR1 and CDR2: SNHLY, FYNNEI. CDR3 DNA sequence: TGTGCCAGCAGTGAAAACAGTGGGGACACCTACGAGCAGTACTTC. Its translation: CASSENSGDTYEQYF.

This clone was observed a single time. V gene TRBV7-2 combines with J gene TRBJ2-7; the D gene is possibly TRBD2 (5 bases). Deletions cut 3 bases from V and 1 base from J, with 10 bases between. Germline assignment: CDR1 SGHTA and CDR2 FQGNSA. The CDR3 runs to 14 residues. CDR3 DNA: TGTGCCAGCAGCTTGGACTGGAAATCCTACGAGCAGTACTTC. Amino acids: CASSLDWKSYEQYF.

The gene calls are TRBV6-1 and TRBJ2-7; D is ambiguous. The CDR3 sequence is 14 residues long. V was pared by 2 bases and J by 2 bases, with 10 bases between. CDR1 MNHNS and CDR2 SASEGT come from the germline V gene. The DNA of the CDR3 is TGTGCCAGCAGTGAATTGTTAGTACCCTACGAGCAGTACTTC. Amino acid sequence: CASSELLVPYEQYF.

The rearrangement uses TRBV19 and TRBJ2-7; a possible D gene is TRBD2 (6 bases). CDR3 length: 16 residues. The V gene lost 6 bases and the J gene lost 0 bases, with 18 bases spanning the gap. Germline V CDR1 and CDR2: LNHDA, SQIVND (reference sequence). The CDR3 protein is CASSPDGSLFSYEQYF. As DNA, the CDR3 is TGTGCCAGTAGCCCGGACGGGAGCTTGTTCTCCTACGAGCAGTACTTC.

The gene calls are TRBV7-9 and TRBJ2-7; TRBD2 is a possible D gene (6 bases). The germline V and J ends were trimmed by 6 bases and 7 bases, with 16 bases remaining between them. CDR3 length equals 13 residues. The V gene's germline CDR1 is SEHNR and CDR2 FQNEAQ (reference sequence). The CDR3 here is CASSLRDSVEQYF. The CDR3, as DNA: TGTGCCAGCAGTCTCCGGGACTCTGTAGAGCAGTACTTC.

This clone was counted a few times. J is TRBJ1-1 and V is TRBV5-1; D possibly corresponds to TRBD1 (5 bases). The CDR3 runs 14 residues. Trimming stripped 2 bases from V and 5 bases from J, with 13 bases between. Germline assignment: CDR1 SGHRS and CDR2 YFSETQ. The CDR3 reads CASSLESRATEAFF. The CDR3 DNA reads TGCGCCAGCAGCTTAGAGTCCAGGGCAACTGAAGCTTTCTTT.

This clone was detected only once. V and J are TRBV27 and TRBJ2-7; perhaps D is TRBD1 or TRBD2 (5 bases each). Trimming removed 7 bases from V and 8 bases from J, with 21 bases in between. The CDR3 sequence is 14 residues long. Germline V lookup: CDR1 MNHEY, CDR2 SMNVEV (reference sequence). The CDR3 loop is CASKPGPPGIQQYF. CDR3 coding DNA: TGTGCCAGCAAACCGGGACCGCCGGGTATCCAGCAGTACTTC.

Written as DNA, the CDR3 is TGTGCCAGCAGTCCATCCCCCAGGGGACTCGAGCAGTACTTC. Translated: CASSPSPRGLEQYF. The chain uses TRBV27 and TRBJ2-7; perhaps D is TRBD1 or TRBD2 (6 bases each). In germline, CDR1 is MNHEY, CDR2 SMNVEV (reference sequence). The CDR3 runs 14 residues. V shed 5 bases and J shed 6 bases, with 17 bases lying between them.